This entry concerns a single TCR beta chain. Original processing notes: Nucleated cell counts were estimated from reference gene primer amplification. Sequencing used immunoSEQ multiplex PCR; TCRdb keeps in-frame clones, though not all of them. Clone size and the V and J calls come from that table; the DNA yielded D and trimming. There are 130,000 to 150,000 clones in the sample; roughly 87% occur only once, and 1.8% lies in the top ten. The record originates from a study of blood T cell repertoires in COVID-19. Study summary: Samples came from the United States, Italy and Spain, spanning acute and convalescent COVID-19. T cells, B-cell-depleted T cells, or PBMCs supplied cDNA or gDNA.

Germline V lookup: CDR1 LNHDA, CDR2 SQIVND (reference sequence). The CDR3 loop spans 14 amino acids. Trimming at V came to 5 bases and at J to 3 bases, leaving 3 bases not matched to a gene. The chain links TRBV19 to TRBJ2-7; TRBD2 agrees at 11 bases. What was sequenced was peripheral blood. The TCR comes from a man between 65 and 85 years old with acute or convalescent COVID-19. The DNA of the CDR3 is TGTGCCAGTAGTCTAACTAGCGGGAGCTACGAGCAGTACTTC. Translated, it gives CASSLTSGSYEQYF.